Sequencing of this T cell receptor beta chain was carried out in a study of T cells in Graves' hyperthyroidism and ophthalmopathy. Overall study: The blood sample was taken at first diagnosis, before treatment began. Study-wide results and limits: Among clonotypes expanded in thyroid above 0.001, most were also found in blood. Ophthalmopathy and stable hyperthyroidism were separated by a 13 V-J model.

Enrolled ophthalmopathy patients presented with a Clinical Activity Score of at least 3, a NOSPECS grade of at least 4, and disease duration under 3 months. The investigators amplified TCR beta CDR3 regions from RNA transcripts. First-round RT-PCR with HTBI primers amplified the TCR CDR3 region. TCRdb used MiXCR to reprocess the multiplex PCR reads, holding one entry per CDR3 protein. The sample shows 300,000 to 350,000 distinct CDR3 sequences, roughly 20% of them seen only once. This clonotype was observed many times. What it binds is unknown. The CDR3 consists of 15 residues. Trimming cost V 1 base and J 1 base, with 8 bases left between them. Germline lookup yields CDR1 GTSNPN and CDR2 SVGIG (reference sequence).

The sample taken for sequencing was blood. This chain links TRBV30 with TRBJ2-6, with no clear D. The receptor was derived from a woman aged 40 to 50 with Graves' ophthalmopathy. The CDR3 coding sequence is TGTGCCTGGAGTGCCCCCGAATCTGGGGCCAACGTCCTGACTTTC. This sequence encodes CAWSAPESGANVLTF.